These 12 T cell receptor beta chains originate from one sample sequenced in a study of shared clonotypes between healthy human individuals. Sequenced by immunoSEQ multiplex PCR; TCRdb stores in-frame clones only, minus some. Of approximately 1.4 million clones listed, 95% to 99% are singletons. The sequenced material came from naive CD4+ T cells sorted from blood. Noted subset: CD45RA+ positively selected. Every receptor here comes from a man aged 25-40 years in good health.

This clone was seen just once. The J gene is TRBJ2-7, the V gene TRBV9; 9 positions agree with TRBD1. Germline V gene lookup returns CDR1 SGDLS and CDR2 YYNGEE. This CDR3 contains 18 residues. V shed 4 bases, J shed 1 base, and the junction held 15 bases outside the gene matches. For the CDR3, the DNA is TGTGCCAGCAGCCCACGTCCTGGGGGACAGGGACAATCCTACGAGCAGTACTTC. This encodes CASSPRPGGQGQSYEQYF.

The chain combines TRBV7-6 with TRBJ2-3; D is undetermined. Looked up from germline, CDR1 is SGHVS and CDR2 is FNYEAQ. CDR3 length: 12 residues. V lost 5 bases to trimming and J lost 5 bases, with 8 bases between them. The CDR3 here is CASSPLGDTQYF. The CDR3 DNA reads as TGTGCCAGCAGCCCCCTCGGAGATACGCAGTATTTT.

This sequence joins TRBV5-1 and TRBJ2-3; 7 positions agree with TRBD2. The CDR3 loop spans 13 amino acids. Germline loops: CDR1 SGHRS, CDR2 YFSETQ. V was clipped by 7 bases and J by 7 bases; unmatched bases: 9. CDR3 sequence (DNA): TGCGCCAGCGGGAGGGGCAGCACGTATACGCAGTATTTT. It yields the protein CASGRGSTYTQYF. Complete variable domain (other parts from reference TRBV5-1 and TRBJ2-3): KAGVTQTPRYLIKTRGQQVTLSCSPISGHRSVSWYQQTPGQGLQFLFEYFSETQRNKGNFPGRFSGRQFSNSRSEMNVSTLELGDSALYLCASGRGSTYTQYFGPGTRLTVL.

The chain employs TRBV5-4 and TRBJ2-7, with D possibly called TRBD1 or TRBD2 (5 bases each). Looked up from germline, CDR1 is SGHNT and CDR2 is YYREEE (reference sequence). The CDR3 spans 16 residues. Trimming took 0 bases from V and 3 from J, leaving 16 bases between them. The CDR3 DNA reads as TGTGCCAGCAGCTTGGATCCCGGGACCGGGGTCTACGAGCAGTACTTC. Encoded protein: CASSLDPGTGVYEQYF. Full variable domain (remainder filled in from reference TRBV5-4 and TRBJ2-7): ETGVTQSPTHLIKTRGQQVTLRCSSQSGHNTVSWYQQALGQGPQFIFQYYREEENGRGNFPPRFSGLQFPNYSSELNVNALELDDSALYLCASSLDPGTGVYEQYFGPGTRLTVT.

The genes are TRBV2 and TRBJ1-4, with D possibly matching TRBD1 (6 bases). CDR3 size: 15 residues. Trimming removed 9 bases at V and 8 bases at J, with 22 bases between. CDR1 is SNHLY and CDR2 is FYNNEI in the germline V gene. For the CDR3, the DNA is TGTGCCAGTCTATCCAACAGGCAGGGGAGGGAAAAACTGTTTTTT. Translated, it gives CASLSNRQGREKLFF.

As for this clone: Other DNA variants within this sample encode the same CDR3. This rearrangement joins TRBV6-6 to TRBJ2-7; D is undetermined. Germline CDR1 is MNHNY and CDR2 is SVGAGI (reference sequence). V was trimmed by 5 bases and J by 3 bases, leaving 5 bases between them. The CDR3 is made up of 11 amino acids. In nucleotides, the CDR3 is TGTGCCAGCAGTAACCTCTACGAGCAGTACTTC. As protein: CASSNLYEQYF.

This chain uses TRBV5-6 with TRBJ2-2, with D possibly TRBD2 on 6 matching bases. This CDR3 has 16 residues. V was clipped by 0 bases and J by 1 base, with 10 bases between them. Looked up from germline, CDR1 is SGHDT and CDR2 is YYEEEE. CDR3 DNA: TGTGCCAGCAGCTTGGCTGGGGGGTGGAACACCGGGGAGCTGTTTTTT. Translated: CASSLAGGWNTGELFF.

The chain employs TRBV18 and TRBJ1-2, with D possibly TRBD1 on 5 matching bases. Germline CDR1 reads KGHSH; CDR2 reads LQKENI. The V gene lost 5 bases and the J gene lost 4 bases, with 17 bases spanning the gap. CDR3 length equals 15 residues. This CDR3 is CASSSGRERSYGYTF. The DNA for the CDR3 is TGTGCCAGCTCATCTGGCAGGGAGCGGTCCTATGGCTACACCTTC.

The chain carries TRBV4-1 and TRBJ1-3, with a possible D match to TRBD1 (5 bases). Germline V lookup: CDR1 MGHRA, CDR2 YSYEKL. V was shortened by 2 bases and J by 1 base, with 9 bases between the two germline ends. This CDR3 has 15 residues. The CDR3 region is CASSQTGTSGNTIYF. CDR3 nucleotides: TGCGCCAGCAGCCAAACAGGAACTTCTGGAAACACCATATATTTT.

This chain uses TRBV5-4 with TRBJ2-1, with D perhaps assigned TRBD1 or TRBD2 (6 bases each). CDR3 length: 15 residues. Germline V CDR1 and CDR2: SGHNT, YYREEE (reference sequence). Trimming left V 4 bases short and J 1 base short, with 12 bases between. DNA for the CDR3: TGTGCCAGCAGCCCGGGGGCCATGTCCTACAATGAGCAGTTCTTC. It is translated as CASSPGAMSYNEQFF.

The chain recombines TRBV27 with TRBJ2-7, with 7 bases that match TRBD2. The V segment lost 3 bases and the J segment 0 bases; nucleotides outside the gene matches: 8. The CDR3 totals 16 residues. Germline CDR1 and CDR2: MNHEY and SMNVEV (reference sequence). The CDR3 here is CASSFKLAEHSYEQYF. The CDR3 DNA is TGTGCCAGCAGTTTCAAGCTAGCGGAGCACTCCTACGAGCAGTACTTC.

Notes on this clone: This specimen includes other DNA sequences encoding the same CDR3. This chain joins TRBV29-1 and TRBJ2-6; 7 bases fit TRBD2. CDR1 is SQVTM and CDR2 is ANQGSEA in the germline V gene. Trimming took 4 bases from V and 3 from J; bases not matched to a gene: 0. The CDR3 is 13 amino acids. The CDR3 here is CSVGTSGANVLTF. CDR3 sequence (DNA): TGCAGCGTTGGGACTAGTGGGGCCAACGTCCTGACTTTC. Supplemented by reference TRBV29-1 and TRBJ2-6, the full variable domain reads SAVISQKPSRDICQRGTSLTIQCQVDSQVTMMFWYRQQPGQSLTLIATANQGSEATYESGFVIDKFPISRPNLTFSTLTVSNMSPEDSSIYLCSVGTSGANVLTFGAGSRLTVL.